This TCR beta chain was identified in a study of stem cell transplantation in POMP-related autoinflammatory disease (dated by TCRdb to the early 2020s). About the study as a whole: The study hypothesized that defective thymoproteasomes impair MHC class I-dependent CD8+ T-cell differentiation and positive selection, skewing the TRB repertoire. Before transplant, patients showed CD4+ naive T-cell skewing, low CD8+ T-cell proportions, and reduced T-cell cytokine secretion. The effect of POMP deficiency on T-cell receptor beta repertoire diversity and CDR3 characteristics was assessed by high-throughput TRB sequencing.

CDR3 length: 17 amino acids, cysteine to phenylalanine. This entry keeps only the CDR3 DNA: 51 bases, framed from base 1. Clipping removes 3 bases from V and 2 bases from J, with 11 as the unmatched junction base count. The germline V gene (reference sequence) specifies SEHNR as CDR1 and FQNEAQ as CDR2. This specimen's time point label, interpreted: before hematopoietic stem cell transplant. PRAID was a condition in which autoinflammation came alongside prominent immunodeficiency. Before TRB sequencing, T-cell subsets (conventional T cells, CD8+ T cells, regulatory T cells, T follicular helper cells) were sorted. A remark on this clone: What antigen it recognizes has not been identified. Base qualities are not provided; no much larger clone lies one nucleotide away.

Here is what the overall study found, with its caveats: The number of unique TRB V-J gene pairings in PRAID patients was restricted. In PRAID patients, the trend toward increased clonality and lower diversity reached statistical significance only for regulatory T cells. A trend toward lower TRB diversity and higher clonality was observed in PRAID patients across all analyzed T-cell subsets.

The library was built by means of the immunoSEQ multiplex PCR assay. The authors processed their data as follows. Shannon entropy, which accounts for clonal size distribution, was used to quantify repertoire diversity. Clonotype distribution inequality was measured with the Gini-Simpson index (Simpson_1-D). TCRdb retrieved this table from immuneACCESS and kept in-frame rearrangements only. Not all clones are present; in checked studies, unresolved V genes account for under half, and no reason is known for the remainder. The DNA was the basis for D and trimming; V, J and clone size are from that table. This sample is represented by over a thousand clones; 83% of them were singletons. Of the sample, 3.5% to 4.5% falls within the top ten clones.

Here the sequenced sample was CD4+ follicular helper T cells (Tfh) from PBMCs, taken before stem cell transplantation. Read against the paper, the sample's cell subset or site label means: T follicular helper cells. Here the chain combines TRBV7-9 and TRBJ2-3; 7 bases in the middle match TRBD1. This clonotype was obtained from a human donor with POMP-related autoinflammation and immune dysregulation (PRAID). The nucleotide sequence reads as follows: TGTGCCAGCAGCTTCCTAACACAGGGGTCTTACACAGATACGCAGTATTTT. Translation gives CASSFLTQGSYTDTQYF.